These T cell receptor beta chains were read from a single sample in a study of blood T cell repertoires in COVID-19. Sequenced by immunoSEQ multiplex PCR; TCRdb stores in-frame clones only, minus some. Of a few hundred thousand clones in the sample, 87% were seen once. Source material: PBMCs or T cells enriched from blood (not recorded which). These receptors all stem from a woman in her twenties or thirties who had recovered from COVID-19. Both conserved end residues are part of each CDR3. A D gene is named only where the DNA matches it firmly. Expanded clones get a size class; other rows say once, few or many, or leave the size out.

TRBD1,TRBV28,TRBJ1-3,once,TGTGCCAGCTCCAGGGGGGACACCATATATTTT,CASSRGDTIYF
-,TRBV2,TRBJ1-2,-,TGTGCCAGCAGGTGGGATGCCGGGATCTATGGCTACACCTTC,CASRWDAGIYGYTF
-,TRBV5-1,TRBJ2-2,-,TGCGCCGGTCAAACAGGGCCGAACACCGGGGAGCTGTTTTTT,CAGQTGPNTGELFF
TRBD2,TRBV9,TRBJ2-3,-,TGTGCCAGCAGCACGTTAGCGGGGGCCACAGATACGCAGTATTTT,CASSTLAGATDTQYF
TRBD2,TRBV5-1,TRBJ2-3,-,TGCGCCAGCAGCAGCGGACTAGCCCATTATGATACGCAGTATTTT,CASSSGLAHYDTQYF
-,TRBV2,TRBJ2-2,-,TGTGCCAGCACAGGGGGGCGTGGGACCGGGGAGCTGTTTTTT,CASTGGRGTGELFF
-,TRBV7-9,TRBJ2-7,-,TGTGCCAGCAGCCCCGCAGGGGGGACCTACGAGCAGTACTTC,CASSPAGGTYEQYF
-,TRBV6-5,TRBJ2-7,-,TGTGCCAGCAGTTACTCGGCGGGATCGGATTACGAGCAGTACTTC,CASSYSAGSDYEQYF
TRBD1,TRBV6-4,TRBJ2-7,-,TGTGCCAGCAGTGCCGACAGGGGAACGGGGGAGCAGTACTTC,CASSADRGTGEQYF
-,TRBV3-1/TRBV3-2,TRBJ1-2,-,TGTGCCAGCAGCCAAAGGACAGAAGCTAACTATGGCTACACCTTC,CASSQRTEANYGYTF
TRBD1,TRBV19,TRBJ2-3,-,TGTGCCAGTAGTGGGACAGGGTGGTCGCCAGATACGCAGTATTTT,CASSGTGWSPDTQYF
TRBD1,TRBV27,TRBJ2-7,-,TGTGCCAGCAGCGGTTGGGCAGGGGGCCTAAGGGAGCAGTACTTC,CASSGWAGGLREQYF
-,TRBV2,TRBJ1-6,-,TGTGCCAGCAGTGACGGGGGAGATCACCTCCACTTT,CASSDGGDHLHF
-,TRBV3-1/TRBV3-2,TRBJ2-5,-,TGTGCCAGCAGCCAAGCTCTAGGGGCTGGGGAGACCCAGTACTTC,CASSQALGAGETQYF
TRBD1,TRBV2,TRBJ1-1,once,TGTGCCAGCAACCGGGATGAGGGGGCCCTGAAAGCTTTCTTT,CASNRDEGALKAFF
TRBD1,TRBV29-1,TRBJ1-1,-,TGCAGCGTCGCAGAGGGACAGTTTGAAGCTTTCTTT,CSVAEGQFEAFF
TRBD2,TRBV19,TRBJ2-1,few,TGTGCCAGTAGTATAGCCCCAGCGGGAGTGATGGATGAGCAGTTCTTC,CASSIAPAGVMDEQFF
-,TRBV5-1,TRBJ1-2,-,TGCGCCAGCACTAGAGGGATCCTAGACTATGGCTACACCTTC,CASTRGILDYGYTF
TRBD1,TRBV25-1,TRBJ1-1,-,TGTGCCAGCAGTGCGACAGGGGGGCTAGGTGAAGCTTTCTTT,CASSATGGLGEAFF
-,TRBV7-9,TRBJ1-1,once,TGTGCCAGCAGCTTAGTAGGGGGAGAGAACACTGAAGCTTTCTTT,CASSLVGGENTEAFF
-,TRBV15,TRBJ2-5,once,TGTGCCACCACACTTTACAGGGAAGAGACCCAGTACTTC,CATTLYREETQYF
-,TRBV29-1,TRBJ1-1,-,TGCAGCGTTGGGATGTATGGAAACCAGGTGAACACTGAAGCTTTCTTT,CSVGMYGNQVNTEAFF
-,TRBV9,TRBJ2-7,-,TGTGCCAGCAGCGTTGGGGGGGCCTTCTACGAGCAGTACTTC,CASSVGGAFYEQYF
TRBD1,TRBV6-5,TRBJ1-1,-,TGTGCCAGCAGCTGGGACAGGGGCGGCACTGAAGCTTTCTTT,CASSWDRGGTEAFF
-,TRBV3-1/TRBV3-2,TRBJ2-1,-,TGTGCCAGCAGCCATAATGACGGGGATCGGGAGCAGTTCTTC,CASSHNDGDREQFF